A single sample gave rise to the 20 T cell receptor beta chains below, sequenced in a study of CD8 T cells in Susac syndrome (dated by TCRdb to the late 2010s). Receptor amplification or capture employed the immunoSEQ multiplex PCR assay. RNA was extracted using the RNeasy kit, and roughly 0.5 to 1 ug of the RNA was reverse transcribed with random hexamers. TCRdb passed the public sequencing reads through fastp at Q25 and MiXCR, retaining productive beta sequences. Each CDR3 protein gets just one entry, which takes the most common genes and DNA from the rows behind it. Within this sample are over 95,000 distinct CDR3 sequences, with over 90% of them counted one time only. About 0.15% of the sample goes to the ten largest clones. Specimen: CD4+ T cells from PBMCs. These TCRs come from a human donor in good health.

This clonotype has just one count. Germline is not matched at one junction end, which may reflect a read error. The CDR3 is CAGSHPRTGRNTEAFF. For the CDR3, the DNA is TGCGCCGGCAGCCACCCCCGGACAGGGCGGAACACTGAAGCTTTCTTT. The V call is TRBV4-3, the J call TRBJ1-1, with 8 bases lining up with TRBD1. This CDR3 has 16 amino acids. The germline V gene has CDR1 LGHNA and CDR2 YSLEER.

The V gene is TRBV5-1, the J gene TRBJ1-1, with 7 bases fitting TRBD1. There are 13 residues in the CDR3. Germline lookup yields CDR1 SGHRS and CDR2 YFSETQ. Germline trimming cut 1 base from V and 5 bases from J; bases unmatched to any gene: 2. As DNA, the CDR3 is TGCGCCAGCAGCTTGAGGGGGCGGACTGAAGCTTTCTTT. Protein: CASSLRGRTEAFF.

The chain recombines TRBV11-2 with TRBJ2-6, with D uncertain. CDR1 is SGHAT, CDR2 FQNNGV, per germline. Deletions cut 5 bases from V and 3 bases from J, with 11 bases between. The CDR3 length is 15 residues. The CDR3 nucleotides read TGTGCCAGCAGCCCGGGTGGGTATGGGGCCAACGTCCTGACTTTC. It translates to CASSPGGYGANVLTF.

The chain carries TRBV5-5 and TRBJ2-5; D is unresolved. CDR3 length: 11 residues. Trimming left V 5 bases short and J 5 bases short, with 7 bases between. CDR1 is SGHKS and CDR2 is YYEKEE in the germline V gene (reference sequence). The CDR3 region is CASSGRETQYF. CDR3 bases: TGTGCCAGCAGTGGACGGGAGACCCAGTACTTC.

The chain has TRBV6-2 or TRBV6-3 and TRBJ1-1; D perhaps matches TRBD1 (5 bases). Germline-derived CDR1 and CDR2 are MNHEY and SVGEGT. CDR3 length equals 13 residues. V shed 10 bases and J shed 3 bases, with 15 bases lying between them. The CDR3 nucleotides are TGTGCCACCCGGGAGGGGACTTACACTGAAGCTTTCTTT. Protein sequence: CATREGTYTEAFF.

CDR3 in DNA: TGTGCCAGCAGCGCCGGGACAGGGAACGGCTACACCTTC. Protein: CASSAGTGNGYTF. This sequence joins TRBV9 and TRBJ1-2; the match to TRBD1 covers 9 bases. CDR3 size: 13 residues. The trim removed 3 bases at V and 8 bases at J, leaving 5 bases unmatched. From germline, CDR1 is SGDLS and CDR2 YYNGEE.

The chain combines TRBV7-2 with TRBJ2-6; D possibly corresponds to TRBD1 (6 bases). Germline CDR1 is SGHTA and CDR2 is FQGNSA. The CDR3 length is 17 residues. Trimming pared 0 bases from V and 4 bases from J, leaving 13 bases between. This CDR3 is CASSLAQGGAGANVLTF. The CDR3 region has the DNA TGTGCCAGCAGCTTAGCACAGGGTGGCGCAGGGGCCAACGTCCTGACTTTC.

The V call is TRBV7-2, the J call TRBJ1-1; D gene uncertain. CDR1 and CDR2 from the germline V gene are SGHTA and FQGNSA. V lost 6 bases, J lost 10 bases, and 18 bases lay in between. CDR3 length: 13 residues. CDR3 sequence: CASSLTPKVSAFF. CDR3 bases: TGTGCCAGCAGTCTCACCCCGAAGGTGTCAGCTTTCTTT.

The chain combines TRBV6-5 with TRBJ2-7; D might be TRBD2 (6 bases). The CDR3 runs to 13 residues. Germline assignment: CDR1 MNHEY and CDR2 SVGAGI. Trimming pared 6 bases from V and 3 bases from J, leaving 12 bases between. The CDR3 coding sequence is TGTGCCAGCAGGCAGGGACTCCACTACGAGCAGTACTTC. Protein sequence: CASRQGLHYEQYF.

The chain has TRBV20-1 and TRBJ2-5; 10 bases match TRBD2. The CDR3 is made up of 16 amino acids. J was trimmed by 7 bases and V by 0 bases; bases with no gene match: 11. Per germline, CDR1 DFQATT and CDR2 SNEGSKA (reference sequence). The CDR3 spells CSARDSASGGTRTQYF. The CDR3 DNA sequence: TGCAGTGCTAGAGACTCCGCTAGCGGGGGCACGCGGACCCAGTACTTC.

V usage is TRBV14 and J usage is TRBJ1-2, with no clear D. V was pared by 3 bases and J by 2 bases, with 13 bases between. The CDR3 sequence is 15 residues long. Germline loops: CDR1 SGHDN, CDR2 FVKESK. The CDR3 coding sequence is TGTGCCAGCAGCCACCTCGGAAGGCAAAACTATGGCTACACCTTC. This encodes CASSHLGRQNYGYTF.

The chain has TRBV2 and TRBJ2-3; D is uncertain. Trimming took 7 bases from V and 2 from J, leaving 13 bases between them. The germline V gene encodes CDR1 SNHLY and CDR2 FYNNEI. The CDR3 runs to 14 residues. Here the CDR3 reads CASTAGSATDTQYF. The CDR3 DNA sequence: TGTGCCAGCACTGCCGGCTCCGCCACAGATACGCAGTATTTT.

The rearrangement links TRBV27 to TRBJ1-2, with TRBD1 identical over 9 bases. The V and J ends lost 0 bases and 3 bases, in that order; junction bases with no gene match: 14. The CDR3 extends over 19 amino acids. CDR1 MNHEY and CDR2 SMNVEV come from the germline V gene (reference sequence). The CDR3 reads CASSLSSIPRDREDYGYTF. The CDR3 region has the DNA TGTGCCAGCAGTTTATCCTCCATACCCCGGGACAGGGAGGACTATGGCTACACCTTC.

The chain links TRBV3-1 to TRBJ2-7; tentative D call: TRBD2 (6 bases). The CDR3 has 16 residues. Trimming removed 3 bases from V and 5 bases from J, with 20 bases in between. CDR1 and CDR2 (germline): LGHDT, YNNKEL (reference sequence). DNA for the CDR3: TGTGCCAGCAGCCACCCACTCGGGGGTATGGCGAACGAGCAGTACTTC. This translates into CASSHPLGGMANEQYF.

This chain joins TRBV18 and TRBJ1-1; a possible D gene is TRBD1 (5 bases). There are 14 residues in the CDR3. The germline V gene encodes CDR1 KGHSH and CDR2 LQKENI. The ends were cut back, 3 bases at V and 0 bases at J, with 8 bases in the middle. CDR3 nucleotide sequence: TGTGCCAGCTCACCGACAGCGATGAACACTGAAGCTTTCTTT. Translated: CASSPTAMNTEAFF.

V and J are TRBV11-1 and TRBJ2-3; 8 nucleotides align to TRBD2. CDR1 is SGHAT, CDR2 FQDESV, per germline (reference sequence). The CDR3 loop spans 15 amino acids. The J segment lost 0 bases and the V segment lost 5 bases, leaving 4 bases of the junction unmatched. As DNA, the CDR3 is TGTGCCAGCAGCGGGACTAGTTCTAGCACAGATACGCAGTATTTT. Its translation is CASSGTSSSTDTQYF.

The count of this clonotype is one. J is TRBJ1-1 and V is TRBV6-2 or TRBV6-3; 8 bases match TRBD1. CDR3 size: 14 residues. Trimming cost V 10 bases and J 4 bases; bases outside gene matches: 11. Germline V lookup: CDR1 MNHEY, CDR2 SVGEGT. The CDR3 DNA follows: TGTGCCACCCAACGACAGGGGAAGATCACTGAAGCTTTCTTT. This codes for CATQRQGKITEAFF.

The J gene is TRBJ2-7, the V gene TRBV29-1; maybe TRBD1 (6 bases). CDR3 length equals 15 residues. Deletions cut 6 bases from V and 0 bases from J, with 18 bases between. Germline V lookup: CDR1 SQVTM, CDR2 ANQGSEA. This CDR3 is CSVSAQGSRSYEQYF. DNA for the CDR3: TGCAGCGTCAGTGCACAGGGATCCCGCTCCTACGAGCAGTACTTC.

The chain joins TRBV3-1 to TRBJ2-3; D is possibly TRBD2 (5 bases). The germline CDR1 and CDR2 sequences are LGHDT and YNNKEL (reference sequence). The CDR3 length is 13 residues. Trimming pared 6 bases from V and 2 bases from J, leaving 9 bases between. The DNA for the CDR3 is TGTGCCAGCAGTCCAGCGGACACAGATACGCAGTATTTT. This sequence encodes CASSPADTDTQYF.

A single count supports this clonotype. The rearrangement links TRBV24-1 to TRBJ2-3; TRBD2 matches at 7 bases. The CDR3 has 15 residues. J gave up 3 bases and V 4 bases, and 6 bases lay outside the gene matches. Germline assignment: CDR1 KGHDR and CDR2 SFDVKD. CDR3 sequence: CATSEGGSVTDTQYF. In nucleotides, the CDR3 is TGTGCCACCAGTGAAGGCGGGAGTGTAACAGATACGCAGTATTTT.